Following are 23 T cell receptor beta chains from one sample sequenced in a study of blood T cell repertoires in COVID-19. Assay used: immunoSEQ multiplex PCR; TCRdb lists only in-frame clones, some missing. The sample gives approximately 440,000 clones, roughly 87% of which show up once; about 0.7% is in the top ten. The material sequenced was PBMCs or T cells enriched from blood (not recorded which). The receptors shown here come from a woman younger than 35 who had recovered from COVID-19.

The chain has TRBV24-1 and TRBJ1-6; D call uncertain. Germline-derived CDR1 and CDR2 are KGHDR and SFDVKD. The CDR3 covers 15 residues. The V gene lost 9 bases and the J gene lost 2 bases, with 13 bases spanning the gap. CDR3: CATPRGLTYNSPLHF. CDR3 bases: TGTGCCACCCCTAGAGGTCTCACCTATAATTCACCCCTCCACTTT.

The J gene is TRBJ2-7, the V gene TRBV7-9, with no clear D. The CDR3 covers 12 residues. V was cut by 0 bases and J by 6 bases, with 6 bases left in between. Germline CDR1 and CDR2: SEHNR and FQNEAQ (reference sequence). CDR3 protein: CASSLAVSEQYF. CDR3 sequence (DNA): TGTGCCAGCAGCTTAGCTGTGAGCGAGCAGTACTTC.

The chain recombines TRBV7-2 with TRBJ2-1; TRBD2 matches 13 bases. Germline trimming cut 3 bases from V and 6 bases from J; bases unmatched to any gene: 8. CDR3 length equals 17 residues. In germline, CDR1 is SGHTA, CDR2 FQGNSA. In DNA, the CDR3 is TGTGCCAGCAGCTTTCGACTAGCGGGGGGTGAGCCCAATGAGCAGTTCTTC. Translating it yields CASSFRLAGGEPNEQFF.

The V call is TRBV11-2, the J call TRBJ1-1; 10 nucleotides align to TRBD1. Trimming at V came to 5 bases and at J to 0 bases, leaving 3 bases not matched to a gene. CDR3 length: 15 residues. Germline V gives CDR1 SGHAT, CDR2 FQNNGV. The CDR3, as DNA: TGTGCCAGCAGCCAGGACAGGGGGTTGAACACTGAAGCTTTCTTT. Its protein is CASSQDRGLNTEAFF.

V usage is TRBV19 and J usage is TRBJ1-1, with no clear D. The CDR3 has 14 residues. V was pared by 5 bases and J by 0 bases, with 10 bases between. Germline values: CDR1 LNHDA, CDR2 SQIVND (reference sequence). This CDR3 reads CASSPSVVNTEAFF. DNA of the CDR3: TGTGCCAGTAGTCCGTCGGTGGTGAACACTGAAGCTTTCTTT.

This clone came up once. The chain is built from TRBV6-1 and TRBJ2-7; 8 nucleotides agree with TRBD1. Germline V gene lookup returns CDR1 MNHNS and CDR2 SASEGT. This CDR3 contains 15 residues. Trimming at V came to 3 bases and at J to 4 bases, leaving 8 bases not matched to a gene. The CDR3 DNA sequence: TGTGCCAGCAGTGAGGGGACAGGCATCATATACGAGCAGTACTTC. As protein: CASSEGTGIIYEQYF.

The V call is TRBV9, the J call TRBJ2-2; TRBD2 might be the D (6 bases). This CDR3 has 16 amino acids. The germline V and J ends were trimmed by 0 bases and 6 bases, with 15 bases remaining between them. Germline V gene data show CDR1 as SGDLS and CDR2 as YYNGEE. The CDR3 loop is CASSVATAGLAGELFF. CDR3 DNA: TGTGCCAGCAGCGTAGCTACGGCGGGGTTGGCCGGGGAGCTGTTTTTT.

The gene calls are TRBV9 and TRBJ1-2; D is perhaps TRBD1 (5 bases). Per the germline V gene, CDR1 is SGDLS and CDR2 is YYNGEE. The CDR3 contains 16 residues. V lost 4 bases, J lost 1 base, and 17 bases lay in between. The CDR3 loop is CASSPGSGGVNYGYTF. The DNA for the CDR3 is TGTGCCAGCAGCCCCGGATCAGGAGGGGTTAACTATGGCTACACCTTC.

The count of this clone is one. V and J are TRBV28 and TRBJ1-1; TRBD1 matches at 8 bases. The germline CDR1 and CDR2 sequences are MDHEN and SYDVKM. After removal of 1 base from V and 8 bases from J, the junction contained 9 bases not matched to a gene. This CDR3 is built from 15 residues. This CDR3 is CASSLSTGTGHEAFF. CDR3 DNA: TGTGCCAGCAGTTTATCCACCGGGACAGGACACGAAGCTTTCTTT.

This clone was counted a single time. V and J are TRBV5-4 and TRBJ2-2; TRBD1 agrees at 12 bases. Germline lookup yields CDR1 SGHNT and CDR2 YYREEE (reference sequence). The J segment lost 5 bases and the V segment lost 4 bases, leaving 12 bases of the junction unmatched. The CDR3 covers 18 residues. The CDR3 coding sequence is TGTGCCAGCAGCCCCGGTCGGGGACAGGGGGCAGGGACCGGGGAGCTGTTTTTT. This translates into CASSPGRGQGAGTGELFF.

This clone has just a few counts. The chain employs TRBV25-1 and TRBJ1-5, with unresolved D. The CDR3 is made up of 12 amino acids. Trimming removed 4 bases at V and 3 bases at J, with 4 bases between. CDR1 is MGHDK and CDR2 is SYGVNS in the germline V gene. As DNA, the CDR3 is TGTGCCAGCAGTGCCTTCAATCAGCCCCAGCATTTT. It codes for CASSAFNQPQHF. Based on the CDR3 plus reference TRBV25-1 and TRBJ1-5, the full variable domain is EADIYQTPRYLVIGTGKKITLECSQTMGHDKMYWYQQDPGMELHLIHYSYGVNSTEKGDLSSESTVSRIRTEHFPLTLESARPSHTSQYLCASSAFNQPQHFGDGTRLSIL.

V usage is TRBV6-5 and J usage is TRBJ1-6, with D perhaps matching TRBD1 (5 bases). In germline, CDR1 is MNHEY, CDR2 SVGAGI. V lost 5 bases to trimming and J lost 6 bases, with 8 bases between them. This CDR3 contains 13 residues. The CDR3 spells CASSRGINSPLHF. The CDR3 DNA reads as TGTGCCAGCAGTCGGGGGATTAATTCACCCCTCCACTTT.

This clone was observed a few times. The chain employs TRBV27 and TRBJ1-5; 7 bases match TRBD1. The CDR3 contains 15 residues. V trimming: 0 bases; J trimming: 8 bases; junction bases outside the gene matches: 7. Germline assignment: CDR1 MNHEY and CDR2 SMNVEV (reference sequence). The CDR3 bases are TGTGCCAGCAGTTTATCCGGTGACAGGGATGAGCCCCAGCATTTT. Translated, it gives CASSLSGDRDEPQHF.

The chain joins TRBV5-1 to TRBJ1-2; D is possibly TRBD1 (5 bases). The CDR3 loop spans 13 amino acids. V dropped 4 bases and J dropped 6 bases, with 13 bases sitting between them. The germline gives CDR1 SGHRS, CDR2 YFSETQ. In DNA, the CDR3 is TGCGCCAGCAGCCCCCTGGAGACAGATGGCTACACCTTC. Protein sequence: CASSPLETDGYTF.

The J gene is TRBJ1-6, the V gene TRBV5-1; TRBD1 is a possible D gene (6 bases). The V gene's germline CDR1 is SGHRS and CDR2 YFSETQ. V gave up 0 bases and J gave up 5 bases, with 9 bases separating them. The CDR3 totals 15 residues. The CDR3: CASSLAAGDNSPLHF. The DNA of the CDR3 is TGCGCCAGCAGCTTGGCGGCAGGGGATAATTCACCCCTCCACTTT.

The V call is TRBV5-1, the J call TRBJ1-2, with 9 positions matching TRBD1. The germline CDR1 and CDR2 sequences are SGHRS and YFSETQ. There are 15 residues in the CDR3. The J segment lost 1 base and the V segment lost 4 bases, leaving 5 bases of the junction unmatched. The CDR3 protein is CASSLGQGINYGYTF. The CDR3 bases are TGCGCCAGCAGCCTAGGACAGGGGATTAACTATGGCTACACCTTC.

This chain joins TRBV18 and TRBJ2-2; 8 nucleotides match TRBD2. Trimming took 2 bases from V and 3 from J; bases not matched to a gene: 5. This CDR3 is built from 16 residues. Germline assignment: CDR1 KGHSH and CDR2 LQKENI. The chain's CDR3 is CASSPNSGSDTGELFF. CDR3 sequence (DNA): TGTGCCAGCTCACCAAACAGCGGGAGTGACACCGGGGAGCTGTTTTTT.

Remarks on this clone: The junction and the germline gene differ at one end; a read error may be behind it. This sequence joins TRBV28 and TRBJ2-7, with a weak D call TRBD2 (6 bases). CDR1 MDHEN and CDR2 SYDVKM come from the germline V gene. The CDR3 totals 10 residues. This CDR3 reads CASRGLALVF. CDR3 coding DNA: TGTGCCAGCAGGGGACTCGCTTTGGTCTTC.

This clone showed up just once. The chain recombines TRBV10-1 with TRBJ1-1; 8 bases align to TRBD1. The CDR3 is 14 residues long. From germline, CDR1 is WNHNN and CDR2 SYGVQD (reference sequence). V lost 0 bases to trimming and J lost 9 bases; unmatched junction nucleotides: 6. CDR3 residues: CASSESDREGKAFF. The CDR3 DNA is TGCGCCAGCAGTGAGTCGGACAGGGAGGGAAAAGCTTTCTTT.

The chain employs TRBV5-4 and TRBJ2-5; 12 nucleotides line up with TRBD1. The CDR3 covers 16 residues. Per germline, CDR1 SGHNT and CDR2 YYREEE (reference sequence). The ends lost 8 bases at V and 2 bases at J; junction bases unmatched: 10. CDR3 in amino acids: CASRIGDRGHQETQYF. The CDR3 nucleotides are TGTGCCAGTCGCATCGGGGACAGGGGGCATCAAGAGACCCAGTACTTC.

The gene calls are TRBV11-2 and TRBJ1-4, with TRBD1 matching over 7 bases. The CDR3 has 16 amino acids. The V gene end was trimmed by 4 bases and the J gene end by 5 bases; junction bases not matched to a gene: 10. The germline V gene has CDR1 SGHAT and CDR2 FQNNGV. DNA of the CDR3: TGTGCCAGCAGCTCTTTTTCACAGGGGAGGAATGAAAAACTGTTTTTT. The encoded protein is CASSSFSQGRNEKLFF.

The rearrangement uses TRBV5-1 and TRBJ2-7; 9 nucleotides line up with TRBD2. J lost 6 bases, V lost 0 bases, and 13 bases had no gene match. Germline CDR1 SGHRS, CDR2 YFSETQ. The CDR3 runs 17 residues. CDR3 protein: CASSLDPAGGTLAEQYF. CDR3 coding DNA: TGCGCCAGCAGCTTGGATCCAGCGGGGGGAACCCTCGCCGAGCAGTACTTC.

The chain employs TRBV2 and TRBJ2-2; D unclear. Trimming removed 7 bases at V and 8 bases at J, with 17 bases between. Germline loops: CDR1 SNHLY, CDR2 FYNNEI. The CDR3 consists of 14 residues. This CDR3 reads CASKNTRKEGELFF. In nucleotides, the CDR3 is TGTGCCAGCAAGAACACACGAAAGGAGGGGGAGCTGTTTTTT.